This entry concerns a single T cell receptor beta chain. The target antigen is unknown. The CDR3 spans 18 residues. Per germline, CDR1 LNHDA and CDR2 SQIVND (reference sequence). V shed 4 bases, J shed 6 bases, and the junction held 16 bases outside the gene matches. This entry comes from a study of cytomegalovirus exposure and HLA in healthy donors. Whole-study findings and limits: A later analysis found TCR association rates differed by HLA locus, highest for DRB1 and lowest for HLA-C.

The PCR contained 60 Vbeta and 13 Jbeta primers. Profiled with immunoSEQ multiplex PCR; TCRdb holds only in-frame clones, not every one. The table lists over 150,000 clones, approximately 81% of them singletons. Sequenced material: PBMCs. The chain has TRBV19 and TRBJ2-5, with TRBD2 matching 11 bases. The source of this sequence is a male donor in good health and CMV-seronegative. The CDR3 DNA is TGTGCCAGTAGTACCACCAGAATAGCGGGAGGGCTGGTAAAGACCCAGTACTTC. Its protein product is CASSTTRIAGGLVKTQYF.